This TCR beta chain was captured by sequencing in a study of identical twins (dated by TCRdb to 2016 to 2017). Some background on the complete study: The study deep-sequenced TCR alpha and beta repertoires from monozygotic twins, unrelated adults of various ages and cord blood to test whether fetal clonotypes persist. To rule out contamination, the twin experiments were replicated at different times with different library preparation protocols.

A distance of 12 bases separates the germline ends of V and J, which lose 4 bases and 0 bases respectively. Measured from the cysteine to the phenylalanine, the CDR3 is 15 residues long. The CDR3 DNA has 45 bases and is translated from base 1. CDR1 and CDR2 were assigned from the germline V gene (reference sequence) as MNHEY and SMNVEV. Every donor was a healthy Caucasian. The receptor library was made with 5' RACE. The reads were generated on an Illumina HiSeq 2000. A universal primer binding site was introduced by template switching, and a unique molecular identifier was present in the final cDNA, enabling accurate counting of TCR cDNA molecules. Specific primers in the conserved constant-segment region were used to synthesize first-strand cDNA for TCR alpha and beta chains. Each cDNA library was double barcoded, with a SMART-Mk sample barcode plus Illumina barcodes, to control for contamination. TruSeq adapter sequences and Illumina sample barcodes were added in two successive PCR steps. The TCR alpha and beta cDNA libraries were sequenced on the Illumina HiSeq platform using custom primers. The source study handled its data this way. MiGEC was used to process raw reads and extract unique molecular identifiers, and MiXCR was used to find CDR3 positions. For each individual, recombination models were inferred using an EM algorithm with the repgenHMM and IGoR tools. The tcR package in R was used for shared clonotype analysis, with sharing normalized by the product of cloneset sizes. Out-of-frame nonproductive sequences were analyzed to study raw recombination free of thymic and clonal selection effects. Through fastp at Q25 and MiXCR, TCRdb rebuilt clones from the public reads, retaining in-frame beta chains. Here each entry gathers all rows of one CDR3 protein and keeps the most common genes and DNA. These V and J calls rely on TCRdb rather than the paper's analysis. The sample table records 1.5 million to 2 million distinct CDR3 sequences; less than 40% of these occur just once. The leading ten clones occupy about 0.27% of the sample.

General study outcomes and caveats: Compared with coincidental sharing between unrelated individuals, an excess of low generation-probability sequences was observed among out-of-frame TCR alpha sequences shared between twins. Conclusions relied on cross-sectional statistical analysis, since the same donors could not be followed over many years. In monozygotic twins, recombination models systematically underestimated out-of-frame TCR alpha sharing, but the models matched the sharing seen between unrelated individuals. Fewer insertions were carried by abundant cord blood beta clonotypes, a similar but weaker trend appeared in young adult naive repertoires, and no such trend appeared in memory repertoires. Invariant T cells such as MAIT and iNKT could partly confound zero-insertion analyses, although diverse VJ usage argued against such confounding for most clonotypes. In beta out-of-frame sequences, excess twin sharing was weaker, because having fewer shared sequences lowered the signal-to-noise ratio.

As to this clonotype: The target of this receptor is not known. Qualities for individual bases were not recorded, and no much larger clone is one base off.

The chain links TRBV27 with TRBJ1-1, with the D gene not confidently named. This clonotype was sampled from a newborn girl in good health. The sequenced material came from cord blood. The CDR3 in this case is CASSSALLLNTEAFF. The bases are TGTGCCAGCAGTTCGGCCCTCCTTTTGAACACTGAAGCTTTCTTT.